One sample yielded the 29 T cell receptor beta chains listed below, sequenced in a study of blood T cells in healthy people across ages (dated by TCRdb to 2015 to 2017). The method was 5' RACE. Reads for this sample came from an Illumina HiSeq 2500. A second PCR of roughly 6 to 12 cycles was performed with a sample-barcoded 5' primer and a J-beta primer mix. The public sequencing data were trimmed at Q25 with fastp and processed into clonotypes with MiXCR by TCRdb, which kept only in-frame beta chains. CDR3 protein sequences are deduplicated, and each keeps its most common genes and DNA. This sample gives 550,000 to 600,000 distinct CDR3 sequences in total; around half of them show up just once. 20% to 25% of the sample lies in the top ten. The sample taken for sequencing was blood. These receptors all stem from an elderly man in good health.

With respect to this clonotype: A much larger clonotype is one base distant, so this may be a read error. The CDR3 protein is CASSYRNRDNLVIAKNIQYF. The CDR3 DNA follows: TGTGCCAGCAGTTACCGGAACCGGGACAACCTTGTTATAGCCAAAAACATTCAGTACTTC. The gene calls are TRBV6-5 and TRBJ2-4, with TRBD1 as a possible D gene (6 bases). Trimming stripped 2 bases from V and 0 bases from J, with 23 bases between. CDR1 and CDR2 from the germline V gene are MNHEY and SVGAGI. The CDR3 is 20 residues long.

The CDR3 region has the DNA TGCAGTGCTAGGAAGCAGGCCACTGGTGGCTACACCTTC. Translating gives CSARKQATGGYTF. V usage is TRBV20-1 and J usage is TRBJ1-2; D uncertain. The germline V gene encodes CDR1 DFQATT and CDR2 SNEGSKA (reference sequence). The CDR3 is made up of 13 amino acids. The V end was cut by 3 bases, the J end by 7 bases, with 15 bases between.

This clonotype was recorded a few times. This chain links TRBV5-4 with TRBJ2-4, with a possible D match to TRBD2 (6 bases). V was shortened by 3 bases and J by 1 base, with 23 bases between the two germline ends. Per the germline V gene, CDR1 is SGHNT and CDR2 is YYREEE (reference sequence). CDR3 length: 19 amino acids. CDR3 in amino acids: CASSSSRGGPAGAKNIQYF. Written as DNA, the CDR3 is TGTGCCAGCAGCTCCAGTCGGGGCGGCCCTGCGGGGGCCAAAAACATTCAGTACTTC. Based on the CDR3 plus reference TRBV5-4 and TRBJ2-4, the full variable domain is ETGVTQSPTHLIKTRGQQVTLRCSSQSGHNTVSWYQQALGQGPQFIFQYYREEENGRGNFPPRFSGLQFPNYSSELNVNALELDDSALYLCASSSSRGGPAGAKNIQYFGAGTRLSVL.

The sample holds a few counts of this clonotype. The chain joins TRBV4-1 to TRBJ1-2, with 9 bases that match TRBD1. Trimming took 3 bases from V and 2 from J; bases not matched to a gene: 7. CDR1 and CDR2 from the germline V gene are MGHRA and YSYEKL. The CDR3 has 16 residues. The CDR3 protein is CASSQDWTGVNYGYTF. DNA for the CDR3: TGCGCCAGCAGCCAGGATTGGACAGGGGTGAACTATGGCTACACCTTC.

This clonotype turned up a few times. The chain couples TRBV11-3 to TRBJ2-3; D remains ambiguous. Trimming left V 3 bases short and J 6 bases short, with 7 bases between. In germline, CDR1 is SGHNT, CDR2 YENEEA. The CDR3 is made up of 12 amino acids. CDR3 loop: CASSLDRDTQYF. The CDR3 DNA follows: TGTGCCAGCAGCTTGGATAGGGATACGCAGTATTTT.

In its sample, this clonotype was seen a few times. For the CDR3, the DNA is TGTGCCAGCAGCTTTAAGAGGGAAGATACGCAGTATTTT. Protein product: CASSFKREDTQYF. The V call is TRBV7-2, the J call TRBJ2-3, with D tentatively TRBD2 (5 bases). This CDR3 comprises 13 residues. Trimming left V 3 bases short and J 5 bases short, with 9 bases between. Per the germline V gene, CDR1 is SGHTA and CDR2 is FQGNSA.

This clonotype came up a few times. This chain connects TRBV7-2 to TRBJ2-1; TRBD2 matches at 11 bases. From germline, CDR1 is SGHTA and CDR2 FQGNSA. The CDR3 extends over 15 amino acids. V lost 7 bases to trimming and J lost 10 bases; unmatched junction nucleotides: 12. For the CDR3, the DNA is TGTGCCAGCACCCAAGGCTCGGGACTAGCGGAAGAGCAGTTCTTC. Its translation is CASTQGSGLAEEQFF. Drawing the rest from reference TRBV7-2 and TRBJ2-1, the complete variable domain is GAGVSQSPSNKVTEKGKDVELRCDPISGHTALYWYRQSLGQGLEFLIYFQGNSAPDKSGLPSDRFSAERTGGSVSTLTIQRTQQEDSAVYLCASTQGSGLAEEQFFGPGTRLTVL.

This clonotype was counted between two and nine times. V and J are TRBV7-9 and TRBJ2-1, with D perhaps TRBD1 (5 bases). CDR1 is SEHNR and CDR2 is FQNEAQ in the germline V gene (reference sequence). V shed 4 bases and J shed 15 bases, with 16 bases lying between them. The CDR3 is 12 amino acids. For the CDR3, the DNA is TGTGCCAGCAGCTCCCAGGGATTTGGTGGGTTCTTC. This codes for CASSSQGFGGFF.

This clonotype was observed a few times. As DNA, the CDR3 is TGTGCCAGCAGCTCCCGGCGGAGCATCGGGGATTCCTACGAGCAGTACTTC. Protein sequence: CASSSRRSIGDSYEQYF. This chain uses TRBV7-9 with TRBJ2-7, with D tentatively TRBD2 (5 bases). The CDR3 totals 17 residues. V gave up 4 bases and J gave up 1 base, with 20 bases separating them. Looked up from germline, CDR1 is SEHNR and CDR2 is FQNEAQ (reference sequence).

This clonotype occurred a few times. The chain employs TRBV28 and TRBJ2-7; D gene ambiguous. The ends were cut back, 7 bases at V and 3 bases at J, with 13 bases in the middle. CDR3 size: 13 residues. Germline CDR1 reads MDHEN; CDR2 reads SYDVKM. This CDR3 is CASTLDTVYEQYF. The CDR3 DNA is TGTGCCAGCACCTTAGACACTGTCTACGAGCAGTACTTC.

This clonotype was seen a handful of times. The junction and the germline gene differ at one end; a read error may be behind it. This chain joins TRBV4-3 and TRBJ1-2; possibly TRBD1 for D (6 bases). The CDR3 extends over 14 amino acids. The V gene's germline CDR1 is LGHNA and CDR2 YSLEER. CDR3 loop: CASRQDIGGGGYTF. Written as DNA, the CDR3 is TGCGCCAGCAGACAAGATATAGGGGGTGGAGGCTACACCTTC.

J is TRBJ2-7 and V is TRBV20-1; D not certain. The CDR3 sequence is 17 residues long. Germline-derived CDR1 and CDR2 are DFQATT and SNEGSKA (reference sequence). Trimming left V 3 bases short and J 2 bases short, with 23 bases between. The CDR3 DNA reads TGCAGTGCTAGGGCTCGAGAATCGGCCTATTGGACCTACGAGCAGTACTTC. It specifies CSARARESAYWTYEQYF.

This clonotype was seen more than once but under ten times. The chain recombines TRBV2 with TRBJ1-2, with 9 nucleotides matching TRBD1. CDR1 and CDR2 from the germline V gene are SNHLY and FYNNEI. V dropped 2 bases and J dropped 7; count of bases not matched to a gene: 11. The CDR3 consists of 16 residues. The CDR3 loop is CASSESGTGLLGGYTF. CDR3 DNA: TGTGCCAGCAGTGAATCGGGGACAGGGCTCCTCGGTGGCTACACCTTC.

The V gene is TRBV20-1, the J gene TRBJ2-1, with D perhaps being TRBD1 or TRBD2 (5 bases each). V dropped 5 bases and J dropped 10 bases, with 21 bases sitting between them. This CDR3 contains 14 residues. Germline V gives CDR1 DFQATT, CDR2 SNEGSKA (reference sequence). The DNA for the CDR3 is TGCAGTGCTCCGATAGGACATAACCCGGGGGAGCAGTTCTTC. Encoded protein: CSAPIGHNPGEQFF.

This clonotype was counted a few times. This chain connects TRBV4-3 to TRBJ1-2; D possibly corresponds to TRBD1 (6 bases). This CDR3 region has 15 residues. With 2 bases removed from V and 4 bases from J, the gap between germline ends came to 14 bases. Germline V lookup: CDR1 LGHNA, CDR2 YSLEER. The CDR3 sequence: CASSQRTANPYGYTF. The DNA for the CDR3 is TGCGCCAGCAGCCAACGGACAGCCAACCCCTATGGCTACACCTTC.

The CDR3 DNA follows: TGCGCCAGCAGCTCGGGACTAGCGGGGCTCACAGATACGCAGTATTTT. Translating gives CASSSGLAGLTDTQYF. The rearrangement uses TRBV5-1 and TRBJ2-3; TRBD2 agrees at 13 bases. Germline V CDR1 and CDR2: SGHRS, YFSETQ. The CDR3 has 16 amino acids. With 3 bases clipped from V and 2 bases from J, the junction kept 3 bases outside the gene matches.

The chain has TRBV6-2 or TRBV6-3 and TRBJ1-1; D gene ambiguous. The CDR3 loop spans 14 amino acids. The V gene's germline CDR1 is MNHEY and CDR2 SVGEGT. V was clipped by 6 bases and J by 0 bases, with 11 bases between them. CDR3 protein: CASSRLVMNTEAFF. The CDR3 DNA sequence: TGTGCCAGCAGCCGTCTAGTCATGAACACTGAAGCTTTCTTT.

The CDR3 loop is CASSPRDRKGGTQYF. The CDR3 coding sequence is TGTGCCAGCAGCCCCCGGGACAGGAAGGGGGGGACCCAGTACTTC. This chain joins TRBV7-2 and TRBJ2-7, with TRBD1 matching 8 bases. The assigned J gene may be wrong: the sequence end matches TRBJ2-5 better. Germline CDR1 and CDR2: SGHTA and FQGNSA. This CDR3 has 15 residues.

This clonotype came up a few times. The gene calls are TRBV20-1 and TRBJ2-7; TRBD2 matches at 12 bases. The trim removed 5 bases at V and 2 bases at J, leaving 4 bases unmatched. This CDR3 region has 14 residues. Germline lookup yields CDR1 DFQATT and CDR2 SNEGSKA (reference sequence). DNA of the CDR3: TGCAGTGCTGTCACTAGCGGGAGGACCTACGAGCAGTACTTC. Protein: CSAVTSGRTYEQYF.

The gene calls are TRBV11-2 and TRBJ2-1; D not certain. V lost 5 bases, J lost 0 bases, and 8 bases lay in between. Germline lookup yields CDR1 SGHAT and CDR2 FQNNGV. This CDR3 spans 14 amino acids. The CDR3 coding sequence is TGTGCCAGCAGCCCTCAGACCTCCTACAATGAGCAGTTCTTC. Protein sequence: CASSPQTSYNEQFF.

This clonotype was seen a few times. V is TRBV9 and J is TRBJ2-3, with TRBD2 matching 11 bases. Germline CDR1 SGDLS, CDR2 YYNGEE. The CDR3 runs 18 residues. Germline trimming cut 3 bases from V and 4 bases from J; bases unmatched to any gene: 13. In DNA, the CDR3 is TGTGCCAGCAGCGGATCCGGGACTAGCGGCTACAAGTCAGATACGCAGTATTTT. This codes for CASSGSGTSGYKSDTQYF.

This chain joins TRBV5-1 and TRBJ2-3; the D call may be TRBD1 or TRBD2 (5 bases each). The length of the CDR3 is 16 residues. Trimming left V 5 bases short and J 2 bases short, with 18 bases between. Per germline, CDR1 SGHRS and CDR2 YFSETQ. The CDR3 DNA reads as TGCGCCAGCAGTTCCCGCCCCAGTGGGACCACAGATACGCAGTATTTT. It translates to CASSSRPSGTTDTQYF. Together with reference TRBV5-1 and TRBJ2-3, the CDR3 gives the full variable domain: KAGVTQTPRYLIKTRGQQVTLSCSPISGHRSVSWYQQTPGQGLQFLFEYFSETQRNKGNFPGRFSGRQFSNSRSEMNVSTLELGDSALYLCASSSRPSGTTDTQYFGPGTRLTVL.

There are a few counts of this clonotype. The chain combines TRBV7-9 with TRBJ1-1; 7 positions agree with TRBD1. Per germline, CDR1 SEHNR and CDR2 FQNEAQ (reference sequence). J lost 1 base, V lost 3 bases, and 5 bases had no gene match. CDR3 length: 15 residues. The CDR3 region is CASSFLGQPNTEAFF. CDR3 nucleotide sequence: TGTGCCAGCAGCTTTTTGGGACAGCCGAACACTGAAGCTTTCTTT.

This clonotype was observed many times. The CDR3 DNA is TGTGCCAGCAGATCCCAGGGAAAGAACACCGGGGAGCTGTTTTTT. This encodes CASRSQGKNTGELFF. The rearrangement joins TRBV6-5 to TRBJ2-2, with D maybe TRBD1 (5 bases). This CDR3 comprises 15 residues. The V end lost 6 bases, the J end lost 1 base, and 12 bases lay between the germline ends. Germline CDR1 and CDR2: MNHEY and SVGAGI.

The rearrangement joins TRBV6-5 to TRBJ1-2, with D hard to call. This CDR3 contains 14 residues. Germline V gene sequence: CDR1 MNHEY, CDR2 SVGAGI. Trimming shortened V by 6 bases and J by 0 bases, and 11 bases separated the two germline ends. The CDR3 loop is CASRERRTNYGYTF. The CDR3 nucleotides read TGTGCCAGCAGAGAAAGGAGAACTAACTATGGCTACACCTTC.

As regards this clonotype: It may be a read error: a sequence one base away is much more abundant. The chain uses TRBV6-6 and TRBJ2-7; 10 positions match TRBD1. Gene TRBJ2-5 matches the end of the DNA better, so the J call may be wrong. Germline V CDR1 and CDR2: MNHNY, SVGAGI (reference sequence). The CDR3 length is 14 residues. CDR3 bases: TGTGCCAGCAGGCTGGGACAGGGGCTGGAGACCCAGTACTTC. The encoded protein is CASRLGQGLETQYF.

V gene TRBV9 combines with J gene TRBJ2-1; the match to TRBD2 covers 8 bases. The CDR3 runs 15 residues. In germline, CDR1 is SGDLS, CDR2 YYNGEE. V shed 0 bases, J shed 8 bases, and the junction held 7 bases outside the gene matches. The CDR3 loop reads CASSVDRGGFDEQFF. The DNA of the CDR3 is TGTGCCAGCAGCGTAGACCGGGGGGGCTTCGATGAGCAGTTCTTC.

The chain links TRBV6-5 to TRBJ2-3; 9 positions match TRBD1. Germline V CDR1 and CDR2: MNHEY, SVGAGI. This CDR3 contains 15 residues. The J segment lost 5 bases and the V segment lost 6 bases, leaving 9 bases of the junction unmatched. The CDR3: CASRAGQGTGDTQYF. DNA of the CDR3: TGTGCCAGCAGGGCAGGACAGGGGACGGGAGATACGCAGTATTTT.

This chain connects TRBV12-3 or TRBV12-4 to TRBJ2-7; 8 positions match TRBD1. The CDR3 extends over 16 amino acids. The junction had 15 bases not matched to a gene; V was cut back by 6 bases and J by 5 bases. The CDR3 sequence is CASRIGGQGVFHEQYF. The CDR3 DNA sequence: TGTGCCAGCAGAATCGGCGGACAGGGAGTATTCCACGAGCAGTACTTC.